This T cell receptor beta chain was captured in a study of T cell changes during pregnancy in multiple sclerosis. The ends lost 3 bases at V and 3 bases at J; junction bases unmatched: 18. This CDR3 spans 18 amino acids. The germline V gene encodes CDR1 SGHRS and CDR2 YFSETQ. TCRdb's copy holds only in-frame clones and misses some; the assay was immunoSEQ multiplex PCR. The sample shows approximately 48,000 clones, around 94% of them seen only once. Sequencing used CD8+ T cells from peripheral blood mononuclear cells, obtained before pregnancy. This sequence joins TRBV5-1 and TRBJ2-7, with 7 bases matching TRBD2. The TCR comes from a female donor with multiple sclerosis, enrolled in a pregnancy study. CDR3 protein: CASSSGGFAGTLRYEQYF. DNA of the CDR3: TGCGCCAGCAGCTCGGGGGGTTTCGCGGGGACCTTACGCTACGAGCAGTACTTC.